The 29 T cell receptor beta chains listed next were all sequenced from one sample in a study of shared clonotypes between healthy human individuals. The repertoire was sequenced with immunoSEQ multiplex PCR; TCRdb's copy has only in-frame clones and lacks some. The table lists 450,000 or so clones, 70% to 80% of them singletons. Sample: PBMCs. The receptors derive from a woman aged 40 to 49 in good health. Some clones in this sample may be carry-over from other donors' samples.

J is TRBJ2-7 and V is TRBV5-1, with unresolved D. The CDR3 runs 14 residues. Germline V gene sequence: CDR1 SGHRS, CDR2 YFSETQ. V lost 0 bases and J 8 bases, leaving 15 bases between the germline ends. CDR3 sequence reads: CASSLGLLKIQQYF. DNA of the CDR3: TGCGCCAGCAGCTTGGGGCTACTCAAGATTCAGCAGTACTTC. The whole variable domain, remainder taken from reference TRBV5-1 and TRBJ2-7, is KAGVTQTPRYLIKTRGQQVTLSCSPISGHRSVSWYQQTPGQGLQFLFEYFSETQRNKGNFPGRFSGRQFSNSRSEMNVSTLELGDSALYLCASSLGLLKIQQYFGPGTRLTVT.

V and J are TRBV10-3 and TRBJ2-6; D is uncertain. The CDR3 is 13 residues long. Germline-derived CDR1 and CDR2 are ENHRY and SYGVKD. With 3 bases removed from V and 2 bases from J, the gap between germline ends came to 2 bases. The CDR3 protein is CAISDTGANVLTF. CDR3 sequence (DNA): TGTGCCATCAGTGACACTGGGGCCAACGTCCTGACTTTC.

The chain carries TRBV2 and TRBJ2-7, with 8 bases fitting TRBD1. The J segment lost 4 bases and the V segment lost 6 bases, leaving 11 bases of the junction unmatched. Germline CDR1 is SNHLY and CDR2 is FYNNEI. The CDR3 sequence is 15 residues long. Here the CDR3 reads CASSLRGTGEYEQYF. The CDR3 region has the DNA TGTGCCAGCAGCCTACGGGGGACAGGAGAGTACGAGCAGTACTTC.

A remark on this clone: A far larger clone is just one base off, so this is likely a read error. Because it lacks the conserved phenylalanine or tryptophan at the end, this CDR3 is likely a read error. The rearrangement uses TRBV30 and TRBJ1-4; 7 nucleotides agree with TRBD1. The CDR3 length is 15 residues. Trimming cost V 0 bases and J 7 bases; bases outside gene matches: 8. Germline V CDR1 and CDR2: GTSNPN, SVGIG (reference sequence). The CDR3 DNA reads TGTGCCTGGAGTGTTCGGGCAGGGGGTTTTGAAAAACTGTTTCTT. Translating gives CAWSVRAGGFEKLFL.

The chain combines TRBV5-6 with TRBJ2-5, with D possibly matching TRBD1 (6 bases). CDR1 and CDR2 from the germline V gene are SGHDT and YYEEEE. Trimming shortened V by 3 bases and J by 4 bases, and 16 bases separated the two germline ends. The CDR3 spans 15 residues. The CDR3 is CASSSQGISRETQYF. CDR3 DNA sequence: TGTGCCAGCAGCTCTCAGGGGATTAGTAGAGAGACCCAGTACTTC.

The V and J genes are TRBV2 and TRBJ1-1; D uncertain. This CDR3 has 13 residues. Germline V gene lookup returns CDR1 SNHLY and CDR2 FYNNEI. V was clipped by 7 bases and J by 0 bases, with 9 bases between them. The CDR3 sequence is CASMYSVNTEAFF. DNA of the CDR3: TGTGCCAGCATGTACAGTGTGAACACTGAAGCTTTCTTT.

This clone was recorded many times. This sequence joins TRBV6-1 and TRBJ2-7, with 7 nucleotides matching TRBD1. CDR3 length: 14 residues. The ends lost 7 bases at V and 4 bases at J; junction bases unmatched: 10. Germline lookup yields CDR1 MNHNS and CDR2 SASEGT. CDR3 residues: CASIPTGQRYEQYF. CDR3 bases: TGTGCCAGCATTCCAACGGGACAGAGATACGAGCAGTACTTC.

The V call is TRBV15, the J call TRBJ2-3; TRBD2 might be the D (6 bases). The V end lost 1 base, the J end lost 1 base, and 15 bases lay between the germline ends. The CDR3 covers 17 residues. Germline CDR1 LNHNV, CDR2 YYDKDF (reference sequence). The CDR3 region has the DNA TGTGCCACCAGCAGAGTAGGTTGGGGGGATGGCACAGATACGCAGTATTTT. This encodes CATSRVGWGDGTDTQYF. The full variable domain, completed using reference TRBV15 and TRBJ2-3, is DAMVIQNPRYQVTQFGKPVTLSCSQTLNHNVMYWYQQKSSQAPKLLFHYYDKDFNNEADTPDNFQSRRPNTSFCFLDIRSPGLGDTAMYLCATSRVGWGDGTDTQYFGPGTRLTVL.

The rearrangement uses TRBV18 and TRBJ2-7; TRBD2 is a possible D gene (5 bases). Deletions cut 3 bases from V and 4 bases from J, with 7 bases between. This CDR3 spans 12 amino acids. The germline V gene has CDR1 KGHSH and CDR2 LQKENI. The CDR3 loop is CASSPGEYEQYF. The CDR3 region has the DNA TGTGCCAGCTCACCTGGGGAGTACGAGCAGTACTTC.

The V and J genes are TRBV4-1 and TRBJ2-7; D call uncertain. The CDR3 loop spans 14 amino acids. Trimming took 0 bases from V and 6 from J, leaving 12 bases between them. Germline V gene sequence: CDR1 MGHRA, CDR2 YSYEKL. CDR3 sequence: CASSQDGRYSEQYF. The CDR3 DNA reads TGCGCCAGCAGCCAAGATGGCAGGTATTCCGAGCAGTACTTC.

V usage is TRBV5-1 and J usage is TRBJ2-1; D unclear. V was trimmed by 1 base and J by 0 bases, leaving 8 bases between them. Germline V CDR1 and CDR2: SGHRS, YFSETQ. This CDR3 comprises 15 residues. CDR3 bases: TGCGCCAGCAGCTTGAGGATTAGCTCCTACAATGAGCAGTTCTTC. Amino acid sequence: CASSLRISSYNEQFF.

This clone showed up just once. This rearrangement joins TRBV23-1 to TRBJ2-7; perhaps TRBD2 as D (6 bases). TRBV23-1 carries the ORF label, with uncertain function. The CDR3 contains 14 residues. V lost 3 bases and J lost 2, with 11 bases in between. This CDR3 reads CASSHFGRPYEQYF. DNA for the CDR3: TGCGCCAGCAGTCACTTCGGGAGACCCTACGAGCAGTACTTC.

The chain links TRBV4-2 to TRBJ2-3, with 11 nucleotides matching TRBD2. The CDR3 covers 19 residues. From germline, CDR1 is LGHNA and CDR2 YNFKEQ. V shed 1 base, J shed 4 bases, and the junction held 13 bases outside the gene matches. The CDR3 here is CASSQVALLAGGGSDTQYF. The DNA for the CDR3 is TGTGCCAGCAGCCAAGTTGCCCTTTTAGCGGGAGGGGGGTCAGATACGCAGTATTTT.

The J gene is TRBJ2-3, the V gene TRBV11-2; 11 bases are shared with TRBD2. The CDR3 has 16 amino acids. V lost 5 bases and J lost 5; bases outside the gene matches: 9. Germline-derived CDR1 and CDR2 are SGHAT and FQNNGV. CDR3 nucleotides: TGTGCCAGCAGCGCCCGTCTAGCGGGAGGAGGAGATACGCAGTATTTT. As protein: CASSARLAGGGDTQYF. Variable domain in full (rest from reference TRBV11-2 and TRBJ2-3): EAGVAQSPRYKIIEKRQSVAFWCNPISGHATLYWYQQILGQGPKLLIQFQNNGVVDDSQLPKDRFSAERLKGVDSTLKIQPAKLEDSAVYLCASSARLAGGGDTQYFGPGTRLTVL.

This clone was seen a handful of times. This chain links TRBV7-8 with TRBJ1-5; D uncertain. Per germline, CDR1 SGHVS and CDR2 FQNEAQ. The V end lost 1 base, the J end lost 1 base, and 2 bases lay between the germline ends. CDR3 size: 13 residues. Here the CDR3 reads CASSLESNQPQHF. The CDR3 bases are TGTGCCAGCAGCTTAGAAAGCAATCAGCCCCAGCATTTT.

The genes are TRBV7-8 and TRBJ1-1, with D uncertain. The germline CDR1 and CDR2 sequences are SGHVS and FQNEAQ. The CDR3 has 14 residues. V dropped 6 bases and J dropped 2 bases, with 13 bases sitting between them. DNA of the CDR3: TGTGCCAGCAGTAATCGTGGGGTCAACACTGAAGCTTTCTTT. Its protein product is CASSNRGVNTEAFF.

As for this clone: This likely came from a read error, as a far larger clone is one base away. The chain couples TRBV28 to TRBJ1-5; TRBD1 might be the D (6 bases). The CDR3 consists of 13 residues. V was trimmed by 5 bases and J by 3 bases, leaving 8 bases between them. Germline V gene lookup returns CDR1 MDHEN and CDR2 SYDVKM. The CDR3 protein is CASSRQDNQPQHF. CDR3 coding DNA: TGTGCCAGCAGTAGACAGGACAATCAGCCCCAGCATTTT. Together with reference TRBV28 and TRBJ1-5, the CDR3 gives the full variable domain: DVKVTQSSRYLVKRTGEKVFLECVQDMDHENMFWYRQDPGLGLRLIYFSYDVKMKEKGDIPEGYSVSREKKERFSLILESASTNQTSMYLCASSRQDNQPQHFGDGTRLSIL.

This chain links TRBV6-1 with TRBJ1-5; D is possibly TRBD1 (5 bases). Germline-derived CDR1 and CDR2 are MNHNS and SASEGT. The CDR3 extends over 13 amino acids. V was cut by 8 bases and J by 5 bases, with 13 bases left in between. The CDR3 here is CASGSQGDQPQHF. The CDR3 DNA reads as TGTGCCAGCGGATCCCAAGGGGATCAGCCCCAGCATTTT.

The CDR3 region is CASSFPGVNNEQFF. CDR3 DNA sequence: TGTGCCAGCAGCTTTCCGGGAGTCAACAATGAGCAGTTCTTC. The chain has TRBV7-8 and TRBJ2-1; D may be TRBD2 (6 bases). V was trimmed by 3 bases and J by 5 bases, leaving 11 bases between them. The CDR3 runs 14 residues. Germline CDR1 is SGHVS and CDR2 is FQNEAQ.

In this sample, this clone turned up a few times. The chain recombines TRBV27 with TRBJ2-5, with a weak D call TRBD2 (6 bases). The germline CDR1 and CDR2 sequences are MNHEY and SMNVEV (reference sequence). The ends were cut back, 1 base at V and 1 base at J, with 10 bases in the middle. The CDR3 sequence is 15 residues long. The CDR3: CASSLYSEGQETQYF. The CDR3 bases are TGTGCCAGCAGTTTATACTCGGAGGGCCAAGAGACCCAGTACTTC.

The CDR3 protein is CASSDGRELNTPAYNEQFF. The CDR3 nucleotides are TGTGCCAGCAGTGATGGCAGGGAACTTAATACCCCAGCCTACAATGAGCAGTTCTTC. The genes are TRBV6-1 and TRBJ2-1, with D perhaps matching TRBD1 (5 bases). CDR3 length equals 19 residues. Trimming took off 3 bases at V and 2 bases at J, with 23 bases between the two ends. The germline V gene encodes CDR1 MNHNS and CDR2 SASEGT.

The chain uses TRBV30 and TRBJ1-1; D is unresolved. The CDR3 is 11 residues long. V was shortened by 0 bases and J by 7 bases, with 6 bases between the two germline ends. Germline-derived CDR1 and CDR2 are GTSNPN and SVGIG (reference sequence). CDR3 nucleotides: TGTGCCTGGAGTGTACGGATTGAAGCTTTCTTT. This translates into CAWSVRIEAFF. Supplemented by reference TRBV30 and TRBJ1-1, the full variable domain reads SQTIHQWPATLVQPVGSPLSLECTVEGTSNPNLYWYRQAAGRGLQLLFYSVGIGQISSEVPQNLSASRPQDRQFILSSKKLLLSDSGFYLCAWSVRIEAFFGQGTRLTVV.

This clone has a handful of counts. The chain joins TRBV29-1 to TRBJ1-1, with 9 nucleotides matching TRBD1. The V segment lost 3 bases and the J segment 0 bases; nucleotides outside the gene matches: 8. Germline lookup yields CDR1 SQVTM and CDR2 ANQGSEA. The CDR3 is 16 amino acids. In nucleotides, the CDR3 is TGCAGCGTTGATCCCGGGACAGGGCCCCTGAACACTGAAGCTTTCTTT. Translation gives CSVDPGTGPLNTEAFF.

The chain recombines TRBV19 with TRBJ1-4; 9 nucleotides match TRBD1. The CDR3 extends over 13 amino acids. With V trimmed by 8 bases and J by 7 bases, 5 bases remained unmatched. CDR1 and CDR2 from the germline V gene are LNHDA and SQIVND (reference sequence). CDR3 DNA: TGTGCCAGTTCACAGGGGGCGCTTGAAAAACTGTTTTTT. It translates to CASSQGALEKLFF.

In the case of this clone: Other DNA sequences in this sample translate to the same CDR3. The rearrangement links TRBV28 to TRBJ2-6; possible D gene TRBD1, 5 bases. The CDR3 is made up of 15 amino acids. V was pared by 4 bases and J by 4 bases, with 11 bases between. CDR1 is MDHEN and CDR2 is SYDVKM in the germline V gene. The CDR3 spells CASSSQGSGANVLTF. CDR3 nucleotides: TGTGCCAGCAGTTCCCAGGGTTCCGGGGCCAACGTCCTGACTTTC. The whole variable domain, filled in from reference TRBV28 and TRBJ2-6, reads DVKVTQSSRYLVKRTGEKVFLECVQDMDHENMFWYRQDPGLGLRLIYFSYDVKMKEKGDIPEGYSVSREKKERFSLILESASTNQTSMYLCASSSQGSGANVLTFGAGSRLTVL.

A note on this clone: With a far larger clone one base away, a read error is the likely cause. The rearrangement joins TRBV29-1 to TRBJ1-3; D is perhaps TRBD1 (5 bases). V lost 8 bases, J lost 4 bases, and 18 bases lay in between. The V gene's germline CDR1 is SQVTM and CDR2 ANQGSEA. The CDR3 is made up of 14 amino acids. The CDR3 nucleotides are TGCAGCATTAATGTTGGGGGGACGGGAAACACCATATATTTT. Its translation: CSINVGGTGNTIYF.

A word on this clone: Just one base apart from a much larger clone, this may be a read error. The rearrangement joins TRBV6-1 to TRBJ2-7, with TRBD2 identical over 9 bases. Losses at the gene ends were 6 bases for V and 0 bases for J; bases not matched to a gene: 3. The V gene's germline CDR1 is MNHNS and CDR2 SASEGT. The CDR3 extends over 14 amino acids. CDR3 DNA: TGTGCCAGCAGCCTGACTAGCGGCTCCTACGAGCAGTACTTC. It encodes CASSLTSGSYEQYF.

The table lists this clone with a count of one. Written as DNA, the CDR3 is TGTGCCAGCAGTTTAGTTCTGGGGGAAGCTTTCTTT. It yields the protein CASSLVLGEAFF. The chain combines TRBV28 with TRBJ1-1, with D uncertain. The CDR3 covers 12 residues. Germline V gene data show CDR1 as MDHEN and CDR2 as SYDVKM. V lost 2 bases and J 8 bases, leaving 9 bases between the germline ends. Variable domain in full (rest from reference TRBV28 and TRBJ1-1): DVKVTQSSRYLVKRTGEKVFLECVQDMDHENMFWYRQDPGLGLRLIYFSYDVKMKEKGDIPEGYSVSREKKERFSLILESASTNQTSMYLCASSLVLGEAFFGQGTRLTVV.

This rearrangement joins TRBV27 to TRBJ2-5; a weak D match, TRBD1 (6 bases). The CDR3 runs to 15 residues. Per germline, CDR1 MNHEY and CDR2 SMNVEV (reference sequence). Trimming took 4 bases from V and 4 from J, leaving 16 bases between them. The CDR3 protein is CASSSYREFGETQYF. In nucleotides, the CDR3 is TGTGCCAGCAGTTCCTACAGGGAATTCGGAGAGACCCAGTACTTC.